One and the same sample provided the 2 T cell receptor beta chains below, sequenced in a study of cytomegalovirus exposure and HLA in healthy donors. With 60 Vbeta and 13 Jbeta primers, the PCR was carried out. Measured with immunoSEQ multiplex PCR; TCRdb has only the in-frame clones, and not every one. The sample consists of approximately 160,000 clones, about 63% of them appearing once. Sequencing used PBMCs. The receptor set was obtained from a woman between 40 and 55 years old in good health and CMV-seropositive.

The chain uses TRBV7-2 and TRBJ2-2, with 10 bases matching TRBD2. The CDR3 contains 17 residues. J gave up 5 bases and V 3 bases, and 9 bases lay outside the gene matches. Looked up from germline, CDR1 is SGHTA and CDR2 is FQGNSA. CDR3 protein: CASSFASGGGRTGELFF. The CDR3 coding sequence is TGTGCCAGCAGCTTCGCTAGCGGGGGAGGTCGGACCGGGGAGCTGTTTTTT.

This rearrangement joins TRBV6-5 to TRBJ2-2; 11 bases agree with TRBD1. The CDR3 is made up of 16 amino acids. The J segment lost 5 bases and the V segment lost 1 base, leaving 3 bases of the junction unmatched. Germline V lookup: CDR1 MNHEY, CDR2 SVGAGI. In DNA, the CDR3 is TGTGCCAGCAGTTACTGGACAGGGGGCAAGACCGGGGAGCTGTTTTTT. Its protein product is CASSYWTGGKTGELFF.